The 6 T cell receptor beta chains in this list originate from one sample, sequenced in a study of cytomegalovirus exposure and HLA in healthy donors listed by TCRdb under 2017. Library preparation used the immunoSEQ multiplex PCR assay. For the multiplex PCR, a mixture combining 60 forward primers for TCR Vbeta segments and 13 reverse primers for TCR Jbeta segments was used. TCRdb obtained this table from immuneACCESS and retained in-frame rearrangements with V and J assigned. These tables miss some clones; where compared with another copy, unresolved V genes account for less than half of the shortfall, and the remainder is unexplained. The sample data list under 200,000 clones, and about 77% of these were observed just once. The top ten constitute approximately 2.9% of the sample. The sample consisted of PBMCs. All receptors derive from a woman aged 40 to 50 in good health and CMV-seropositive.

The chain couples TRBV7-8 to TRBJ1-6; the D gene is possibly TRBD1 (5 bases). The CDR3 contains 15 residues. Germline CDR1 reads SGHVS; CDR2 reads FQNEAQ. The ends were cut back, 1 base at V and 3 bases at J, with 7 bases in the middle. The CDR3 loop is CASSLGGFYNSPLHF. The CDR3 region has the DNA TGTGCCAGCAGCTTAGGGGGCTTCTATAATTCACCCCTCCACTTT.

The J gene is TRBJ1-5, the V gene TRBV28, with D possibly being TRBD1 (6 bases). Looked up from germline, CDR1 is MDHEN and CDR2 is SYDVKM. Trimming removed 6 bases at V and 2 bases at J, with 11 bases between. The CDR3 contains 14 residues. CDR3 residues: CASSPPGGNQPQHF. CDR3 DNA: TGTGCCAGCAGCCCTCCAGGGGGCAATCAGCCCCAGCATTTT. Using reference TRBV28 and TRBJ1-5 for the parts outside the CDR3, the full variable domain is DVKVTQSSRYLVKRTGEKVFLECVQDMDHENMFWYRQDPGLGLRLIYFSYDVKMKEKGDIPEGYSVSREKKERFSLILESASTNQTSMYLCASSPPGGNQPQHFGDGTRLSIL.

The count of this clone is one. This chain joins TRBV19 and TRBJ2-6; D possibly corresponds to TRBD1 (5 bases). The V and J ends lost 1 base and 2 bases respectively, with 15 bases between them. Germline CDR1 reads LNHDA; CDR2 reads SQIVND (reference sequence). CDR3 length: 18 amino acids. Here the CDR3 DNA reads TGTGCCAGTAGTATAGGTGGACAAATTCCCACTGGGGCCAACGTCCTGACTTTC. As protein: CASSIGGQIPTGANVLTF.

The rearrangement uses TRBV21-1 and TRBJ1-1. TRBV21-1 is an annotated pseudogene. The CDR3 length is 18 residues. For the CDR3, the DNA is TGTGCCAGCAGCCTTCGGGGGGGTGAATCATGTATGAACACTGAAGCTTTCTTT. The encoded protein is CASSLRGGESCMNTEAFF.

The rearrangement joins TRBV6-4 to TRBJ2-2; the match to TRBD2 covers 8 bases. Trimming took 0 bases from V and 6 from J; bases not matched to a gene: 6. The length of the CDR3 is 16 residues. Germline V gene sequence: CDR1 MRHNA, CDR2 SNTAGT. CDR3 amino acids: CASSDSLTSDAGELFF. The CDR3, as DNA: TGTGCCAGCAGTGACTCTTTGACTAGCGACGCCGGGGAGCTGTTTTTT.

The rearrangement links TRBV4-2 to TRBJ2-7; 14 bases fit TRBD2. Germline CDR1 reads LGHNA; CDR2 reads YNFKEQ. J was trimmed by 5 bases and V by 3 bases; bases with no gene match: 9. There are 17 residues in the CDR3. CDR3 amino acids: CASSHTGTSGSHHEQYF. The CDR3 DNA sequence: TGTGCCAGCAGCCACACCGGGACTAGCGGGAGCCACCACGAGCAGTACTTC.